The next 20 T cell receptor beta chains were all read from a single sample in a study of blood T cells in healthy people across ages. Using a J-beta primer mix together with a sample-barcoded 5' primer, a second PCR was run for roughly 6 to 11 cycles. MiXCR, run by TCRdb on the 5' RACE reads, gives a single entry per CDR3 protein. The sample carries 750,000 or so distinct CDR3 sequences, around a quarter recorded once. These data also formed part of another study, on T cells of mothers and their children.

The sample was blood. All receptors come from a boy under 18 in good health.

A few counts support this clonotype. The gene calls are TRBV3-1 and TRBJ2-3; 8 positions match TRBD2. CDR1 is LGHDT and CDR2 is YNNKEL in the germline V gene (reference sequence). CDR3 length: 14 residues. V lost 1 base to trimming and J lost 4 bases; unmatched junction nucleotides: 1. The CDR3 here is CASSQAGGPDTQYF. CDR3 coding DNA: TGTGCCAGCAGCCAAGCGGGAGGGCCAGATACGCAGTATTTT.

This clonotype has just a few counts. The J gene is TRBJ1-5, the V gene TRBV28; D remains ambiguous. CDR3 size: 14 residues. Germline-derived CDR1 and CDR2 are MDHEN and SYDVKM. V shed 3 bases and J shed 1 base, with 7 bases lying between them. The DNA of the CDR3 is TGTGCCAGCAGTTTTTCGAACAGCAATCAGCCCCAGCATTTT. Encoded protein: CASSFSNSNQPQHF.

This chain connects TRBV7-3 to TRBJ1-2; 8 bases line up with TRBD1. Germline loops: CDR1 SGHTA, CDR2 FQGTGA. This CDR3 spans 14 amino acids. V shed 5 bases and J 4 bases; nucleotides not matched to a gene: 6. The CDR3 reads CASSPAQGAYGYTF. The CDR3, as DNA: TGTGCCAGCAGCCCCGCCCAGGGGGCCTATGGCTACACCTTC.

The chain has TRBV21-1 and TRBJ2-1; no check of the table's D call, TRBD2, against the DNA was made. Judging by the DNA end, TRBJ2-7 fits better; the J call may be wrong. TRBV21-1 is annotated as a pseudogene. This CDR3 is 18 amino acids long. Written as DNA, the CDR3 is TGTGCCAGCAGCAAAGTGTTATTGGGACTTGGGAGCTCCTACGAGCAGTACTTC. Translating gives CASSKVLLGLGSSYEQYF.

This clonotype was recorded a few times. The V gene is TRBV7-2, the J gene TRBJ2-7; 8 bases agree with TRBD2. The CDR3 consists of 15 residues. Trimming took 1 base from V and 1 from J; bases not matched to a gene: 3. The germline V gene encodes CDR1 SGHTA and CDR2 FQGNSA. As DNA, the CDR3 is TGTGCCAGCAGCTTAGATAGCGGGACATCCTACGAGCAGTACTTC. Translated: CASSLDSGTSYEQYF.

This clonotype showed up just a few times. A junction end diverges from the germline sequence, so it may reflect a read error. This chain links TRBV3-1 with TRBJ2-7; D unclear. The germline V gene encodes CDR1 LGHDT and CDR2 YNNKEL (reference sequence). The CDR3 has 13 residues. CDR3 bases: TGTGCCCGCAGCCACGGCGCGTCCTACGAGCAGTACTTC. The encoded protein is CARSHGASYEQYF.

The rearrangement links TRBV12-3 or TRBV12-4 to TRBJ1-2; TRBD1 might be the D (6 bases). CDR3 size: 15 residues. V was pared by 4 bases and J by 4 bases, with 16 bases between. The CDR3 sequence: CASSYSEGGPYGYTF. DNA for the CDR3: TGTGCCAGCAGTTACAGCGAGGGGGGTCCCTATGGCTACACCTTC.

Written as DNA, the CDR3 is TGTGCCAGCAGCCAAGTAGGGCTACCTCAAGAGACCCAGTACTTC. It encodes CASSQVGLPQETQYF. The V gene is TRBV3-1, the J gene TRBJ2-5, with D uncertain. Trimming removed 1 base from V and 2 bases from J, with 11 bases in between. This CDR3 is 15 amino acids long. In germline, CDR1 is LGHDT, CDR2 YNNKEL (reference sequence).

There are a few counts of this clonotype. The chain links TRBV5-1 to TRBJ2-5, with 10 bases fitting TRBD1. The ends lost 5 bases at V and 5 bases at J; junction bases unmatched: 18. The CDR3 runs 18 residues. Germline CDR1 reads SGHRS; CDR2 reads YFSETQ. Here the CDR3 reads CASRGIRDRGKTTETQYF. Written as DNA, the CDR3 is TGCGCCAGCAGGGGGATCCGGGACAGGGGTAAGACGACGGAGACCCAGTACTTC. The full variable domain, rest sourced from reference TRBV5-1 and TRBJ2-5, is KAGVTQTPRYLIKTRGQQVTLSCSPISGHRSVSWYQQTPGQGLQFLFEYFSETQRNKGNFPGRFSGRQFSNSRSEMNVSTLELGDSALYLCASRGIRDRGKTTETQYFGPGTRLLVL.

The chain couples TRBV5-1 to TRBJ2-1; the D is unclear. The length of the CDR3 is 14 residues. Trimming cost V 6 bases and J 0 bases, with 10 bases left between them. The V gene's germline CDR1 is SGHRS and CDR2 YFSETQ. As DNA, the CDR3 is TGCGCCAGCAAGTCGACGAGCTCCTACAATGAGCAGTTCTTC. Translating gives CASKSTSSYNEQFF.

V usage is TRBV14 and J usage is TRBJ2-7; TRBD2 matches 9 bases. The CDR3 sequence is 15 residues long. V lost 4 bases, J lost 3 bases, and 7 bases stayed unmatched. CDR1 and CDR2 (germline): SGHDN, FVKESK. CDR3 region: CASSLTETSGYEQYF. The CDR3 DNA reads TGTGCCAGCAGCCTGACCGAGACTAGCGGCTACGAGCAGTACTTC.

The V and J genes are TRBV7-8 and TRBJ2-1; D ambiguous. V dropped 7 bases and J dropped 9 bases, with 13 bases sitting between them. This CDR3 comprises 12 residues. Per the germline V gene, CDR1 is SGHVS and CDR2 is FQNEAQ. CDR3 coding DNA: TGTGCCAGCACTCAAGGCGACGGTGAGCAGTTCTTC. Its protein is CASTQGDGEQFF.

This chain links TRBV29-1 with TRBJ2-2; possibly TRBD2 for D (6 bases). V lost 3 bases and J 4 bases, leaving 12 bases between the germline ends. This CDR3 comprises 14 residues. Germline V gene data show CDR1 as SQVTM and CDR2 as ANQGSEA. The CDR3 DNA sequence: TGCAGCGTTGAGTGGGGACTTGGCACCGGGGAGCTGTTTTTT. Amino acids: CSVEWGLGTGELFF.

The sample holds a few counts of this clonotype. The V and J genes are TRBV5-1 and TRBJ2-4; D is uncertain. CDR3 size: 14 residues. V was cut by 0 bases and J by 8 bases, with 12 bases left in between. Per the germline V gene, CDR1 is SGHRS and CDR2 is YFSETQ. The CDR3 spells CASSLAEGSDIQYF. CDR3 coding DNA: TGCGCCAGCAGCTTGGCCGAAGGTTCGGACATTCAGTACTTC. Looking up the rest from reference TRBV5-1 and TRBJ2-4 gives the full variable domain: KAGVTQTPRYLIKTRGQQVTLSCSPISGHRSVSWYQQTPGQGLQFLFEYFSETQRNKGNFPGRFSGRQFSNSRSEMNVSTLELGDSALYLCASSLAEGSDIQYFGAGTRLSVL.

The chain joins TRBV7-9 to TRBJ1-1, with D maybe TRBD1 (5 bases). Germline CDR1 SEHNR, CDR2 FQNEAQ (reference sequence). This CDR3 region has 13 residues. V gave up 0 bases and J gave up 10 bases, with 12 bases separating them. The CDR3 is CASSLASVGGAFF. The DNA of the CDR3 is TGTGCCAGCAGCTTAGCGTCGGTTGGGGGAGCTTTCTTT. Based on the CDR3 plus reference TRBV7-9 and TRBJ1-1, the full variable domain is DTGVSQNPRHKITKRGQNVTFRCDPISEHNRLYWYRQTLGQGPEFLTYFQNEAQLEKSRLLSDRFSAERPKGSFSTLEIQRTEQGDSAMYLCASSLASVGGAFFGQGTRLTVV.

This rearrangement joins TRBV18 to TRBJ2-1; 13 bases match TRBD2. Germline values: CDR1 KGHSH, CDR2 LQKENI. V was pared by 0 bases and J by 9 bases, with 5 bases of the junction left unmatched. The CDR3 covers 16 residues. CDR3: CASSPPGTSGKGEQFF. DNA of the CDR3: TGTGCCAGCTCACCACCGGGGACTAGCGGGAAAGGTGAGCAGTTCTTC.

This sequence joins TRBV6-5 and TRBJ2-5, with D possibly being TRBD1 or TRBD2 (6 bases each). Deletions cut 7 bases from V and 4 bases from J, with 25 bases between. Germline V gives CDR1 MNHEY, CDR2 SVGAGI. The CDR3 consists of 17 residues. CDR3 sequence reads: CASTGAEHLGVIETQYF. CDR3 in DNA: TGTGCCAGCACGGGGGCAGAACACCTTGGGGTAATAGAGACCCAGTACTTC.

The J gene is TRBJ2-1, the V gene TRBV25-1; D is perhaps TRBD1 (5 bases). Germline V gene data show CDR1 as MGHDK and CDR2 as SYGVNS. The CDR3 contains 18 residues. With 2 bases removed from V and 0 bases from J, the gap between germline ends came to 17 bases. This chain's CDR3 is CASSEGASARNSYNEQFF. The CDR3 DNA reads TGTGCCAGCAGTGAAGGGGCGTCAGCTCGGAACTCCTACAATGAGCAGTTCTTC.

In this sample, this clonotype turned up many times. The J gene is TRBJ2-7, the V gene TRBV7-9; 10 bases map to TRBD1. The trim removed 5 bases at V and 2 bases at J, leaving 6 bases unmatched. CDR1 is SEHNR, CDR2 FQNEAQ, per germline (reference sequence). The CDR3 loop spans 15 amino acids. CDR3 amino acids: CASSPPGTGAYEQYF. The CDR3 nucleotides read TGTGCCAGCAGCCCTCCCGGGACAGGGGCCTACGAGCAGTACTTC.

The chain has TRBV6-5 and TRBJ2-5; D not resolved. The J call may be incorrect, as the DNA end agrees better with TRBJ2-1. The CDR3 sequence is 14 residues long. CDR1 and CDR2 (germline): MNHEY, SVGAGI. The chain's CDR3 is CASSYSTLGLGQFF. In DNA form, the CDR3 reads TGTGCCAGCAGTTACTCAACTCTAGGGCTGGGGCAGTTCTTC.